These 5 T cell receptor beta chains share one sample of origin, sequenced in a study of T cells expressing NK-cell markers. TCRdb re-analyzed the 5' RACE reads; it lists each CDR3 protein once, without DNA. With about 430,000 distinct CDR3 sequences in the sample, the ten largest clones hold more than 1.4%. Specimen: blood T cells: a sorted CD56 or NKG2C T cell subset, CD4+ or CD8+ T cells, or bulk PBMC T cells (not recorded which). Receptors originate from a woman aged 50 to 60 in good health.

The chain recombines TRBV9 with TRBJ2-3. The CDR3 loop spans 14 amino acids. CDR1 and CDR2 (germline): SGDLS, YYNGEE. The chain's CDR3 is CASSASARTDTQYF.

V and J are TRBV12-3 or TRBV12-4 and TRBJ2-3; the D call from TCRdb, TRBD2, cannot be confirmed without DNA. This CDR3 spans 17 amino acids. CDR3 sequence reads: CASSSGTSGRRTDTQYF.

The chain couples TRBV12-3 or TRBV12-4 to TRBJ1-5; TCRdb designates TRBD1, a call that cannot be tested without DNA. This CDR3 is 13 amino acids long. CDR3 sequence reads: CASSTSGNQPQHF.

The chain joins TRBV5-1 to TRBJ1-1. The CDR3 totals 13 residues. Germline values: CDR1 SGHRS, CDR2 YFSETQ. The CDR3 loop is CASSLGLGTEAFF.

This chain connects TRBV20-1 to TRBJ1-4. Germline CDR1 reads DFQATT; CDR2 reads SNEGSKA (reference sequence). This CDR3 is built from 17 residues. CDR3 protein: CSAITQKSYSSNEKLFF.